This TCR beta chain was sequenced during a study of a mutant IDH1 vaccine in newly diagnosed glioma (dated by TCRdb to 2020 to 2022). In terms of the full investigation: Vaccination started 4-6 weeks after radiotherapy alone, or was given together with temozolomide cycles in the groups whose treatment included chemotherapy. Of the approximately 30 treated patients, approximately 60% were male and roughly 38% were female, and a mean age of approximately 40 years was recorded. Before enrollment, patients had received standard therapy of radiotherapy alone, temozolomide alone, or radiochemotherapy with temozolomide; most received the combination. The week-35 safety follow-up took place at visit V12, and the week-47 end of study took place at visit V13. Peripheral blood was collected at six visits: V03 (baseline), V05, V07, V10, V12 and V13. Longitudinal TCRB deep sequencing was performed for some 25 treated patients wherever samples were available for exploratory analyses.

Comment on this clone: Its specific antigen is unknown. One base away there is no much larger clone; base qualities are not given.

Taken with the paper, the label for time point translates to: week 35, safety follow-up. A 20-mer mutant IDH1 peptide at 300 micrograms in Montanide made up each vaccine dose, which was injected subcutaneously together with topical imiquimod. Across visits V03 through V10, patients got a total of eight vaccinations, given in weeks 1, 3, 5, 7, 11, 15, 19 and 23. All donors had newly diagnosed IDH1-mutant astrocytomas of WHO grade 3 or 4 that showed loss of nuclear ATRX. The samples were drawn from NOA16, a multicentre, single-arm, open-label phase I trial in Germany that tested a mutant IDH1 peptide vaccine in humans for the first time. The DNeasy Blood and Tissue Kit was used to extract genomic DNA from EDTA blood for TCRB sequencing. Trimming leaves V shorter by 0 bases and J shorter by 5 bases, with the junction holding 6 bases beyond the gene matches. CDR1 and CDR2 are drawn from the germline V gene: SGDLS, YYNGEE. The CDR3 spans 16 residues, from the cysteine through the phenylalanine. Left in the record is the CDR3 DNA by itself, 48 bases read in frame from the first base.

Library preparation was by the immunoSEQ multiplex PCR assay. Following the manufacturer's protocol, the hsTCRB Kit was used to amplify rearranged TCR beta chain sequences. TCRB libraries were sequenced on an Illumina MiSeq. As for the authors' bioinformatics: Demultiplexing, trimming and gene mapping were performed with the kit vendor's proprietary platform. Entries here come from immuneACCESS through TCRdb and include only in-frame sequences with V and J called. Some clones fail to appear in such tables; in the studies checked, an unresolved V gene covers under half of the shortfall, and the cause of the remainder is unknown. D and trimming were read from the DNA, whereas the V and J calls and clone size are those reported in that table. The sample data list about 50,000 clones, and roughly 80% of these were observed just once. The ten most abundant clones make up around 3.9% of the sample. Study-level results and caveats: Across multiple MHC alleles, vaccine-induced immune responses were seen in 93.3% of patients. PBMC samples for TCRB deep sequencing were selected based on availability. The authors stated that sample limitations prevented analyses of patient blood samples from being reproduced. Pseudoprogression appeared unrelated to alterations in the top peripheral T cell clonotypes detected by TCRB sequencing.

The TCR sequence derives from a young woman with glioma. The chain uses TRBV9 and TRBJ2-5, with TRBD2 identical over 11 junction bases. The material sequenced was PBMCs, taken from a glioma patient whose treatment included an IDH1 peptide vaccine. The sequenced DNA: TGTGCCAGCAGCGTAGGGGGTAGCGGGGGGGGCGAGACCCAGTACTTC. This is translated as CASSVGGSGGGETQYF.